The next 8 T cell receptor beta chains were all read from a single sample in a study of CD8 T cells in Susac syndrome. The authors reverse transcribed roughly 0.5 to 1 ug RNA with random hexamers. One entry per CDR3 protein, called by TCRdb with MiXCR from the immunoSEQ multiplex PCR reads. The sample records roughly 130,000 distinct CDR3 sequences, about 95% being singletons. The specimen sequenced was CD4+ T cells from PBMCs. These receptors originate from a human donor in good health.

V and J are TRBV9 and TRBJ2-3; D is unclear. CDR3 length: 14 amino acids. Per germline, CDR1 SGDLS and CDR2 YYNGEE. Trimming took off 0 bases at V and 1 base at J, with 6 bases between the two ends. The CDR3 DNA sequence: TGTGCCAGCAGCGTAGCCGGCCGCACAGATACGCAGTATTTT. Encoded protein: CASSVAGRTDTQYF.

The V gene is TRBV3-1, the J gene TRBJ1-2, with a tentative D call TRBD1 (6 bases). This CDR3 is 13 amino acids long. The ends were cut back, 4 bases at V and 4 bases at J, with 10 bases in the middle. CDR1 and CDR2 (germline): LGHDT, YNNKEL (reference sequence). The CDR3 DNA reads TGTGCCAGCAGCCCGGACAGCATCTATGGCTACACCTTC. This translates into CASSPDSIYGYTF. Full variable domain (remainder filled in from reference TRBV3-1 and TRBJ1-2): DTAVSQTPKYLVTQMGNDKSIKCEQNLGHDTMYWYKQDSKKFLKIMFSYNNKELIINETVPNRFSPKSPDKAHLNLHINSLELGDSAVYFCASSPDSIYGYTFGSGTRLTVV.

The chain employs TRBV20-1 and TRBJ2-7; 11 bases map to TRBD2. CDR1 is DFQATT, CDR2 SNEGSKA, per germline (reference sequence). The CDR3 runs 14 residues. With V trimmed by 6 bases and J by 7 bases, 11 bases remained unmatched. The CDR3 DNA reads TGCAGTGCCCAGTTAGCGGGAGGGCCGAAAGAGCAGTACTTC. This codes for CSAQLAGGPKEQYF.

The rearrangement joins TRBV5-1 to TRBJ1-2; perhaps TRBD1 as D (6 bases). Germline loops: CDR1 SGHRS, CDR2 YFSETQ. There are 14 residues in the CDR3. The V gene lost 0 bases and the J gene lost 7 bases, with 13 bases spanning the gap. DNA of the CDR3: TGCGCCAGCAGCTTGGAGCGGGGGGCGCGTGGCTACACCTTC. Translating gives CASSLERGARGYTF.

This chain joins TRBV27 and TRBJ2-2; the D gene is possibly TRBD2 (5 bases). Trimming shortened V by 9 bases and J by 4 bases, and 18 bases separated the two germline ends. The V gene's germline CDR1 is MNHEY and CDR2 SMNVEV (reference sequence). CDR3 length: 15 residues. DNA for the CDR3: TGTGCCAGAACAGTGCGGGCCCCGGGCACCGGGGAGCTGTTTTTT. Translation gives CARTVRAPGTGELFF.

This chain uses TRBV2 with TRBJ2-5, with D perhaps matching TRBD2 (7 bases). This CDR3 is 13 amino acids long. Trimming took 7 bases from V and 2 from J, leaving 11 bases between them. Germline V CDR1 and CDR2: SNHLY, FYNNEI. The CDR3 loop is CASKGGGQETQYF. As DNA, the CDR3 is TGTGCCAGCAAGGGGGGGGGACAAGAGACCCAGTACTTC.

The genes are TRBV5-6 and TRBJ2-7, with D possibly being TRBD2 (6 bases). V was trimmed by 2 bases and J by 6 bases, leaving 24 bases between them. The CDR3 runs to 17 residues. From germline, CDR1 is SGHDT and CDR2 YYEEEE. CDR3 residues: CASSFSWDWSFFCEQYF. The CDR3 bases are TGTGCCAGCAGCTTCTCCTGGGACTGGTCGTTCTTCTGCGAGCAGTACTTC.

The chain recombines TRBV12-3 or TRBV12-4 with TRBJ2-3, with TRBD1 as a possible D gene (5 bases). The CDR3 has 13 residues. The V end lost 1 base, the J end lost 6 bases, and 8 bases lay between the germline ends. This CDR3 reads CASSLVGLDTQYF. The CDR3 DNA reads TGTGCCAGCAGTTTAGTGGGGCTGGATACGCAGTATTTT.